The T cell receptor beta chain under discussion was sequenced for a study of cytomegalovirus exposure and HLA in healthy donors. Primers: 60 Vbeta forward and 13 Jbeta reverse. Sequencing was performed with immunoSEQ multiplex PCR; in TCRdb, only in-frame clones are kept and a portion is missing. The sample has some 90,000 clones; more than 65% are singletons. CDR3 length: 15 amino acids. Germline V CDR1 and CDR2: MDHEN, SYDVKM. V dropped 2 bases and J dropped 1 base, with 9 bases sitting between them. The source of this sequence is a human donor in good health. Sequenced input: PBMCs. This chain links TRBV28 with TRBJ1-5; weak D call: TRBD1 (6 bases). Written as DNA, the CDR3 is TGTGCCAGCAGTTTAGGGACAATGAGCAATCAGCCCCAGCATTTT. This sequence encodes CASSLGTMSNQPQHF.